This T cell receptor (beta chain) was sequenced for a study of a mutant IDH1 vaccine in newly diagnosed glioma. The method was immunoSEQ multiplex PCR; TCRdb's version includes in-frame clones alone and lacks a portion of them. The sample has over 30,000 clones, around 83% seen once. Turning to this clone: Antigen unknown.

Time point reported: week 5, during vaccination. Each vaccine dose was 300 ug of mutant IDH1 20-mer peptide, with topical imiquimod. The sample was PBMCs, taken from a glioma patient whose treatment included an IDH1 peptide vaccine. The TCR comes from a man aged 30 to 39 with glioma.

CDR3 region: CASSPSGDRNTEAFF. DNA for the CDR3: TGTGCCAGCAGCCCATCGGGAGATCGGAACACTGAAGCTTTCTTT. The rearrangement uses TRBV7-9 and TRBJ1-1, with unresolved D. V lost 5 bases to trimming and J lost 1 base, with 14 bases between them. The germline V gene has CDR1 SEHNR and CDR2 FQNEAQ (reference sequence). This CDR3 has 15 amino acids.